Each of the 21 T cell receptor beta chains below was sequenced from the same sample in a study of cytomegalovirus exposure and HLA in healthy donors (dated by TCRdb to about 2017). Library prep was done by the immunoSEQ multiplex PCR assay. For the multiplex PCR, a mixture combining 60 forward primers for TCR Vbeta segments and 13 reverse primers for TCR Jbeta segments was used. Sourced from immuneACCESS, this table was stored by TCRdb with only in-frame sequences that have V and J called. A share of the clones is absent; for the studies checked, an unresolved V gene accounts for under half, and the remainder has no known explanation. The sample table lists about 130,000 clones, about 80% of them with a count of one. The top ten clonotypes cover 1% of the sample. The sequenced sample consisted of PBMCs. The receptors were sampled from a man between 40 and 49 years old in good health and CMV-seronegative.

This clone was observed a single time. The chain joins TRBV29-1 to TRBJ2-7; TRBD1 might be the D (6 bases). V gave up 4 bases and J gave up 2 bases, with 12 bases separating them. CDR1 SQVTM and CDR2 ANQGSEA come from the germline V gene. This CDR3 has 13 amino acids. This CDR3 reads CSVGGQPTYEQYF. CDR3 DNA: TGCAGCGTTGGGGGGCAGCCAACCTACGAGCAGTACTTC.

The rearrangement uses TRBV25-1 and TRBJ2-1, with 10 bases aligning to TRBD1. Germline CDR1 and CDR2: MGHDK and SYGVNS. CDR3 size: 13 residues. The V gene end was trimmed by 10 bases and the J gene end by 5 bases; junction bases not matched to a gene: 5. The CDR3 loop reads CATRDRGHNEQFF. The CDR3 nucleotides are TGTGCCACCCGGGACAGGGGCCACAATGAGCAGTTCTTC.

The V and J genes are TRBV9 and TRBJ2-1; D perhaps matches TRBD1 (5 bases). The germline gives CDR1 SGDLS, CDR2 YYNGEE. The CDR3 runs 16 residues. The germline V and J ends were trimmed by 0 bases and 7 bases, with 17 bases remaining between them. In DNA form, the CDR3 reads TGTGCCAGCAGCGTAGATCCCGCAGGGCCATGGAATGAGCAGTTCTTC. Protein sequence: CASSVDPAGPWNEQFF.

The chain recombines TRBV28 with TRBJ1-2; 7 bases fit TRBD1. The CDR3 has 15 residues. The junction had 11 bases not matched to a gene; V was cut back by 7 bases and J by 3 bases. Germline loops: CDR1 MDHEN, CDR2 SYDVKM. The CDR3 loop is CASIETGTTYYGYTF. Here the CDR3 DNA reads TGTGCCAGCATAGAGACAGGGACCACTTACTATGGCTACACCTTC.

This rearrangement joins TRBV6-1 to TRBJ1-4; tentative D call: TRBD1 (6 bases). The CDR3 runs to 15 residues. Germline loops: CDR1 MNHNS, CDR2 SASEGT. Trimming left V 2 bases short and J 4 bases short, with 11 bases between. In DNA, the CDR3 is TGTGCCAGCAGTGAACCGGGACACATTAATGAAAAACTGTTTTTT. Amino acids: CASSEPGHINEKLFF.

The chain uses TRBV6-5 and TRBJ2-7, with TRBD1 matching over 7 bases. Per the germline V gene, CDR1 is MNHEY and CDR2 is SVGAGI. V dropped 6 bases and J dropped 4; count of bases not matched to a gene: 6. The CDR3 extends over 13 amino acids. CDR3 residues: CASRGGHNYEQYF. The CDR3 DNA reads as TGTGCCAGCAGAGGGGGCCATAATTACGAGCAGTACTTC.

This clone has at least ten counts. The chain employs TRBV4-1 and TRBJ2-3; TRBD2 agrees at 12 bases. The V and J ends lost 5 bases and 3 bases, in that order; junction bases with no gene match: 12. This CDR3 is 18 amino acids long. Germline assignment: CDR1 MGHRA and CDR2 YSYEKL. The DNA of the CDR3 is TGCGCCAGCAGCACCCCCCGACTAGCGGGAGAGGGAACAGATACGCAGTATTTT. Protein: CASSTPRLAGEGTDTQYF.

The rearrangement links TRBV5-4 to TRBJ1-2; 7 bases align to TRBD1. Germline V gives CDR1 SGHNT, CDR2 YYREEE (reference sequence). Germline trimming cut 4 bases from V and 3 bases from J; bases unmatched to any gene: 9. This CDR3 is built from 15 residues. The CDR3 here is CASSPYRGEDYGYTF. The DNA for the CDR3 is TGTGCCAGCAGCCCGTACAGGGGTGAGGACTATGGCTACACCTTC.

This clone was seen once. V and J are TRBV15 and TRBJ2-7, with D possibly matching TRBD1 (7 bases). Germline loops: CDR1 LNHNV, CDR2 YYDKDF (reference sequence). V gave up 5 bases and J gave up 3 bases, with 20 bases separating them. The CDR3 sequence is 16 residues long. CDR3 coding DNA: TGTGCCACCAGCGGCGACAGGGCGGAGGACTACTACGAGCAGTACTTC. Residues: CATSGDRAEDYYEQYF.

V and J are TRBV5-4 and TRBJ1-2; the match to TRBD1 covers 9 bases. The germline V gene encodes CDR1 SGHNT and CDR2 YYREEE (reference sequence). This CDR3 is built from 13 residues. Losses at the gene ends were 4 bases for V and 4 bases for J; bases not matched to a gene: 2. CDR3: CASSQTGGYGYTF. DNA for the CDR3: TGTGCCAGCAGCCAGACAGGGGGCTATGGCTACACCTTC.

In this sample, this clone turned up a few times. The J gene is TRBJ2-5, the V gene TRBV19; D may be TRBD1 (5 bases). The CDR3 length is 14 residues. V was trimmed by 5 bases and J by 4 bases, leaving 14 bases between them. CDR1 is LNHDA, CDR2 SQIVND, per germline (reference sequence). As DNA, the CDR3 is TGTGCCAGTAGTCGGCCAGGGATGGGAGAGACCCAGTACTTC. Translated: CASSRPGMGETQYF.

The V gene is TRBV5-4, the J gene TRBJ1-4, with 7 positions matching TRBD1. This CDR3 has 15 amino acids. Trimming took 0 bases from V and 8 from J; bases not matched to a gene: 7. The V gene's germline CDR1 is SGHNT and CDR2 YYREEE (reference sequence). Written as DNA, the CDR3 is TGTGCCAGCAGCTTGGGACAGGGATCGGGAGAAAAACTGTTTTTT. It translates to CASSLGQGSGEKLFF.

The CDR3 DNA is TGTGCCAGCAGCTGGGGACAGGATTCCTACGAGCAGTACTTC. This codes for CASSWGQDSYEQYF. The chain recombines TRBV5-6 with TRBJ2-7; TRBD1 matches at 8 bases. The CDR3 is 14 residues long. Germline loops: CDR1 SGHDT, CDR2 YYEEEE. Trimming took 3 bases from V and 1 from J; bases not matched to a gene: 3.

The chain couples TRBV4-2 to TRBJ1-3, with D perhaps TRBD1 (6 bases). The germline CDR1 and CDR2 sequences are LGHNA and YNFKEQ. The CDR3 sequence is 18 residues long. V was cut by 0 bases and J by 4 bases, with 19 bases left in between. The CDR3 here is CASSQDNPVGAHGNTIYF. The DNA of the CDR3 is TGTGCCAGCAGCCAAGATAACCCAGTGGGGGCCCACGGAAACACCATATATTTT.

J is TRBJ1-1 and V is TRBV5-1, with D possibly being TRBD1 (5 bases). The CDR3 spans 14 residues. CDR1 is SGHRS and CDR2 is YFSETQ in the germline V gene. Trimming pared 1 base from V and 3 bases from J, leaving 10 bases between. CDR3 coding DNA: TGCGCCAGCAGCTTGAGTGGGGCCGACACTGAAGCTTTCTTT. It specifies CASSLSGADTEAFF.

This chain connects TRBV4-1 to TRBJ2-7; 7 bases align to TRBD2. Looked up from germline, CDR1 is MGHRA and CDR2 is YSYEKL. The length of the CDR3 is 15 residues. With V trimmed by 0 bases and J by 3 bases, 5 bases remained unmatched. CDR3 coding DNA: TGCGCCAGCAGCCAAGATCGGGTAGCGGGCTACGAGCAGTACTTC. It translates to CASSQDRVAGYEQYF.

J is TRBJ1-5 and V is TRBV6-1; TRBD1 matches at 9 bases. The CDR3 spans 14 residues. CDR1 is MNHNS and CDR2 is SASEGT in the germline V gene. With 2 bases clipped from V and 7 bases from J, the junction kept 3 bases outside the gene matches. The CDR3 loop is CASSESGTGQPQHF. CDR3 nucleotide sequence: TGTGCCAGCAGTGAATCCGGGACAGGGCAGCCCCAGCATTTT.

Details on this clone: The sample has other DNA sequences that encode this CDR3 too. This chain uses TRBV2 with TRBJ2-5; D remains ambiguous. Germline V gene data show CDR1 as SNHLY and CDR2 as FYNNEI. V lost 2 bases to trimming and J lost 2 bases, with 6 bases between them. The CDR3 covers 13 residues. DNA of the CDR3: TGTGCCAGCAGTGAATTACGGCAAGAGACCCAGTACTTC. Protein: CASSELRQETQYF. Variable domain in full (rest from reference TRBV2 and TRBJ2-5): EPEVTQTPSHQVTQMGQEVILRCVPISNHLYFYWYRQILGQKVEFLVSFYNNEISEKSEIFDDQFSVERPDGSNFTLKIRSTKLEDSAMYFCASSELRQETQYFGPGTRLLVL.

CDR3 in DNA: TGCGCCAGCAGCTTCGGTTCCAATTACAATGAGCAGTTCTTC. This gives the protein CASSFGSNYNEQFF. This chain uses TRBV5-1 with TRBJ2-1; D call uncertain. Germline V gene data show CDR1 as SGHRS and CDR2 as YFSETQ. The CDR3 spans 14 residues. Trimming left V 2 bases short and J 4 bases short, with 10 bases between.

CDR3 nucleotides: TGTGCCTGGGGGCTAGCCAGGGAGCAGTACTTC. Translation gives CAWGLAREQYF. V and J are TRBV30 and TRBJ2-7; D is possibly TRBD2 (5 bases). V lost 5 bases and J 7 bases, leaving 12 bases between the germline ends. CDR1 is GTSNPN, CDR2 SVGIG, per germline (reference sequence). CDR3 length: 11 residues.

The V gene is TRBV29-1, the J gene TRBJ2-2; no definite D call. CDR1 SQVTM and CDR2 ANQGSEA come from the germline V gene. The CDR3 is 14 residues long. The V and J ends lost 3 bases and 5 bases respectively, with 13 bases between them. CDR3 sequence (DNA): TGCAGCGTTGAGAGGCCGGCCAATACCGGGGAGCTGTTTTTT. The encoded protein is CSVERPANTGELFF.